A selection of T cell receptor beta chains follows, all from one sample in a study of blood T cell repertoires in COVID-19. Profiled with immunoSEQ multiplex PCR; TCRdb holds only in-frame clones, not every one. Of 150,000 to 200,000 clones listed, approximately 73% were seen once; the top ten hold around 16%. The sample was PBMCs or T cells enriched from blood (not recorded which). The origin of the receptors is a woman aged 50 to 60 with acute COVID-19. CDR3s include the opening cysteine and the closing phenylalanine or tryptophan. Each record gives: J gene, D gene, clone size, V gene, CDR3 DNA, CDR3 protein. D genes are given only for firm matches. Size values are once, few and many counts, or a class for expanded clones, and some rows have none.

>TRBJ1-3|.|.|TRBV28
TGTGCCAGCAGTTTATTAGTGAGCTCTGGAAACACCATATATTTT
CASSLLVSSGNTIYF
>TRBJ1-1|.|.|TRBV29-1
TGCAGCGTCTCTGGGACAAATGAAGCTTTCTTT
CSVSGTNEAFF
>TRBJ1-1|.|few|TRBV7-8
TGTGCCAGCAGCCCCATCGAGAGAGGGGCTTTCTTT
CASSPIERGAFF
>TRBJ2-3|.|.|TRBV6-5
TGTGCCAGCAGTCGGGACTGGGACGCCCCAGATACGCAGTATTTT
CASSRDWDAPDTQYF
>TRBJ2-5|.|.|TRBV2
TGTGCCAGCAGTGTCCGGGGTCAGACCCAGTACTTC
CASSVRGQTQYF
>TRBJ1-6|.|.|TRBV6-4
TGTGCCAGCAGTGACTCCGGGAATTCACCCCTCCACTTT
CASSDSGNSPLHF
>TRBJ1-5|.|.|TRBV30
TGTGCCTGGAGACCAGGACACAGCAATCAGCCCCAGCATTTT
CAWRPGHSNQPQHF
>TRBJ1-1|TRBD1|.|TRBV6-5
TGTGCCAGCACCTTACTGGGACAGGGGAACACTGAAGCTTTCTTT
CASTLLGQGNTEAFF
>TRBJ1-5|.|.|TRBV7-2
TGTGCCAGCAGCTTGTTTTATAGCAATCAGCCCCAGCATTTT
CASSLFYSNQPQHF
>TRBJ2-3|TRBD2|.|TRBV2
TGTGCCAGCGGGAGAGCGGGGCTCACAGATACGCAGTATTTT
CASGRAGLTDTQYF
>TRBJ1-2|TRBD1|.|TRBV5-1
TGCGCCAGCAGCGGGGACAGGGGCTATGGCTACACCTTC
CASSGDRGYGYTF
>TRBJ2-2|TRBD2|.|TRBV7-9
TGTGCCAGCAAAGAGACTAGCGGAGACACCGGGGAGCTGTTTTTT
CASKETSGDTGELFF
>TRBJ1-5|.|.|TRBV27
TGTGCCAGCAGTCTTGCGGTGGGGGACTATAGCAATCAGCCCCAGCATTTT
CASSLAVGDYSNQPQHF
>TRBJ2-3|TRBD1|.|TRBV6-5
TGTGCCAGCAGTAGGGACAGGGGCACAGATACGCAGTATTTT
CASSRDRGTDTQYF
>TRBJ2-5|TRBD1|.|TRBV4-1
TGCGCCAGCAGAAGGGGACAGGGGGATGAAGAGACCCAGTACTTC
CASRRGQGDEETQYF
>TRBJ2-2|.|.|TRBV2
TGTGCCAGCAGTCACAGAATTTCGAACACCGGGGAGCTGTTTTTT
CASSHRISNTGELFF
>TRBJ1-2|.|.|TRBV6-5
TGTGCCAGCAGTTACATAGAGGGAAGAGGCTACACCTTC
CASSYIEGRGYTF
>TRBJ2-2|TRBD1|.|TRBV5-1
TGCGCCAGCAGCTTGTTGGTGGGACAGGGGACCGGGGAGCTGTTTTTT
CASSLLVGQGTGELFF
>TRBJ2-2|.|.|TRBV6-6
TGTGCCAGCAGTTACGGGGCTAACACCGGGGAGCTGTTTTTT
CASSYGANTGELFF
>TRBJ2-5|.|.|TRBV16
TGTGCCAGCAGCCAATCCAGAGAGACCCAGTACTTC
CASSQSRETQYF
>TRBJ1-5|.|once|TRBV10-3
TGTGCCATCAGTGAGGGGGGGGGTCCCCAGCATTTT
CAISEGGGPQHF